These T cell receptor beta chains were read from a single sample in a study of OX40 agonist ivuxolimab in advanced cancers. TCRdb keeps only in-frame clones here, not all; method: immunoSEQ multiplex PCR. The data hold 60,000 to 75,000 clones, with 84% observed a single time. The starting material was CD4+ or CD8+ T cells sorted from blood, obtained in a trial of the OX40 agonist ivuxolimab. All receptors come from an adult with an advanced solid tumor such as melanoma, head and neck, liver or kidney cancer. The CDR3 runs from the conserved cysteine through the conserved F or W. The order of the fields is D gene, V gene, clone size, J gene, CDR3 DNA, CDR3 protein. The D gene is left open where the match is weak. The size field is filled for only some rows; it gives once, few, many or a size class.

-	TRBV21-1	-	TRBJ2-7	TGTGCCAGCAGCAAAAGGGGACTAGCTGGGCGGAACGAGCAGTACTTC	CASSKRGLAGRNEQYF
-	TRBV14	-	TRBJ2-1	TGTGCCAGCAGCCCAACTTCATGGATCAATGAGCAGTTCTTC	CASSPTSWINEQFF
-	TRBV7-2	-	TRBJ2-5	TGTGCCAGCAGCTTACTCCGGGAGACCCAGTACTTC	CASSLLRETQYF
-	TRBV7-8	-	TRBJ2-1	TGTGCCAGCAGCTTAGATTGGGGAGGATCCTACAATGAGCAGTTCTTC	CASSLDWGGSYNEQFF
-	TRBV7-3	-	TRBJ2-1	TGTGCCAGCAGCTCTGGCGGGACGAGATACAATGAGCAGTTCTTC	CASSSGGTRYNEQFF
TRBD1	TRBV19	-	TRBJ2-1	TGTGCCAGTACCTCCAGACAGGGATGGAATGAGCAGTTCTTC	CASTSRQGWNEQFF
-	TRBV6-6	-	TRBJ1-6	TGTGCCAGCACATACTATAATTCACCCCTCCACTTT	CASTYYNSPLHF
-	TRBV5-1	-	TRBJ2-7	TGCGCCAGCAGCTTAGACAGACCATCAGCTAGCCGGGAGTACTTC	CASSLDRPSASREYF
TRBD1	TRBV5-4	-	TRBJ2-2	TGTGCCAGCAGTTGGGACAGGGGGAGGACCGGGGAGCTGTTTTTT	CASSWDRGRTGELFF
TRBD1	TRBV2	-	TRBJ1-5	TGTGCCAGCAGTGAGACCGGGACAGAGGGACAGCCCCAGCATTTT	CASSETGTEGQPQHF
-	TRBV28	-	TRBJ2-4	TGTGCCAGCAGTCCAGAGAGGGCATCAAAAAACATTCAGTACTTC	CASSPERASKNIQYF
TRBD2	TRBV7-2	-	TRBJ2-7	TGTGCCAGCAGCTTCGGCGGGGGCTCCTACGAGCAGTACTTC	CASSFGGGSYEQYF
TRBD2	TRBV5-1	-	TRBJ2-3	TGCGCCAGCAGCTCCGGGACTAGCGGGTTCACAGATACGCAGTATTTT	CASSSGTSGFTDTQYF
TRBD1	TRBV4-2	-	TRBJ2-2	TGTGCCAGCAGCCGGGGGACAGGGGTCACCGGGGAGCTGTTTTTT	CASSRGTGVTGELFF
-	TRBV5-4	once	TRBJ2-5	TGTGCCAGCAGCTTGGCCGGCAGGGGCCAGACCCAGTACTTC	CASSLAGRGQTQYF
TRBD2	TRBV11-2	-	TRBJ2-5	TGTGCCAGCAGCTTAGAACCTAGCGGGGGGGGAGAGACCCAGTACTTC	CASSLEPSGGGETQYF
TRBD2	TRBV6-5	-	TRBJ2-1	TGTGCCAGCAGTTTTTTACCTAGCGGGGGGTACAATGAGCAGTTCTTC	CASSFLPSGGYNEQFF
TRBD2	TRBV15	-	TRBJ2-5	TGTGCCACCAGCAGAGAAGTAGCGGGGGTACAAGAGACCCAGTACTTC	CATSREVAGVQETQYF
-	TRBV4-2	-	TRBJ1-3	TGTGCCAGCAGCTACAGAAGGGCCCGCTCTGGAAACACCATATATTTT	CASSYRRARSGNTIYF
-	TRBV5-1	-	TRBJ2-7	TGCGCCAGCAGCTTGGTCGGGGTTCACGAGCAGTACTTC	CASSLVGVHEQYF
-	TRBV6-1	-	TRBJ2-7	TGTGCCAGCACCGAGGAGGCGGATTCCTACGAGCAGTACTTC	CASTEEADSYEQYF
-	TRBV12-5	-	TRBJ1-6	TGTGCTAGTGGTTTGCTACGGGACGAGGTTAGTAATTCACCCCTCCACTTT	CASGLLRDEVSNSPLHF
TRBD1	TRBV5-1	-	TRBJ1-1	TGCGCCAGCAGAACAGGGGACTTTAACACTGAAGCTTTCTTT	CASRTGDFNTEAFF
-	TRBV13	once	TRBJ2-7	TGTGCCAGCAGCCCGTCACCCGGGAGCTATGACGAGCAGTACTTC	CASSPSPGSYDEQYF
-	TRBV27	-	TRBJ1-4	TGTGCCAGCAGTCCAACAGGGCTGGGACATGAAAAACTGTTTTTT	CASSPTGLGHEKLFF
-	TRBV5-6	-	TRBJ1-1	TGTGCCAGCAGCTTGGGACAGATGTTCGCTGAAGCTTTCTTT	CASSLGQMFAEAFF
-	TRBV28	-	TRBJ1-5	TGTGCCAGCTCGGAACAAATTGGCAATCAGCCCCAGCATTTT	CASSEQIGNQPQHF
-	TRBV2	-	TRBJ2-1	TGTGCCAGCAGTGATCAAGTTCATGAGCAGTTCTTC	CASSDQVHEQFF
-	TRBV9	few	TRBJ2-1	TGTGCCAGCAGCGCAGACAGAGTTGGGGAGCAGTTCTTC	CASSADRVGEQFF
-	TRBV9	-	TRBJ2-1	TGTGCCAGCAGCGTAGGCAACGACAATGAGCAGTTCTTC	CASSVGNDNEQFF
TRBD1	TRBV10-3	-	TRBJ2-7	TGTGCCACGAGGGACAGTTTCCTCGAGCAGTACTTC	CATRDSFLEQYF
-	TRBV5-4	-	TRBJ1-2	TGTGCCAGCAGCTTTGGCCGGGAATCTAACTATGGCTACACCTTC	CASSFGRESNYGYTF
TRBD1	TRBV4-3	-	TRBJ2-3	TGCGCCAGCAGCCAAGATCGCCCAGGGGGTGGAGATACGCAGTATTTT	CASSQDRPGGGDTQYF
TRBD1	TRBV4-3	few	TRBJ2-1	TGCGCCAGCAGCCCGGGACAGGGGATAAATGAGCAGTTCTTC	CASSPGQGINEQFF
TRBD2	TRBV9	-	TRBJ2-2	TGTGCCAGCAGCGCGGGACTAGCGGGGGTCAACACCGGGGAGCTGTTTTTT	CASSAGLAGVNTGELFF
-	TRBV11-3	-	TRBJ1-5	TGTGCCAGCAGCTTAGCGCTGGGAAGAGGGGATCAGCCCCAGCATTTT	CASSLALGRGDQPQHF
TRBD1	TRBV2	-	TRBJ2-5	TGTGCCAGCGGCAGGGGGCCTTCGTACCAAGAGACCCAGTACTTC	CASGRGPSYQETQYF
-	TRBV2	-	TRBJ2-5	TGTGCCAGCAGTGGGTGGCAGGGGGGAGAGACCCAGTACTTC	CASSGWQGGETQYF
-	TRBV30	-	TRBJ2-1	TGTGCCTGGAGTGTACGACAGAAGATCTACAATGAGCAGTTCTTC	CAWSVRQKIYNEQFF
TRBD1	TRBV4-3	once	TRBJ2-6	TGCGCCAGCAGCCAAGATTTTATTGAGACAGGGGGGATCGGGGCCAACGTCCTGACTTTC	CASSQDFIETGGIGANVLTF
-	TRBV10-1	few	TRBJ2-7	TGCGCCAGCAAGGGGATTCGGACCTACGAGCAGTACTTC	CASKGIRTYEQYF
-	TRBV2	few	TRBJ1-5	TGTGCCAGCTCCTTGGGGGTTAGGCAGCCCCAGCATTTT	CASSLGVRQPQHF
-	TRBV4-2	-	TRBJ2-1	TGTGCCAGCAGCCAAGGGGTAGGGACGGGGAATGAGCAGTTCTTC	CASSQGVGTGNEQFF
-	TRBV5-1	-	TRBJ2-7	TGCGCCAGCAGCCCGGACCCCACTTACGAGCAGTACTTC	CASSPDPTYEQYF
-	TRBV11-3	-	TRBJ2-1	TGTGCCAGCAGCTTAGGGGGCCCTTACAATGAGCAGTTCTTC	CASSLGGPYNEQFF